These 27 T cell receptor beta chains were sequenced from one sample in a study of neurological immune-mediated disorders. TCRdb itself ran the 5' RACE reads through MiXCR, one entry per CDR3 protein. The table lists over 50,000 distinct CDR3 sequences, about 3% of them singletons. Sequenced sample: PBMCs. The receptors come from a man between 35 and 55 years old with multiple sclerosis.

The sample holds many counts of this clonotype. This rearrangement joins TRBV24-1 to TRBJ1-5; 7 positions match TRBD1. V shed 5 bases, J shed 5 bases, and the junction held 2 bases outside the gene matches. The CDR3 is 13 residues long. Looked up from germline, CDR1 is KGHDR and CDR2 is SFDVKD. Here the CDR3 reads CATSVTGDQPQHF. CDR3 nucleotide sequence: TGTGCCACCAGTGTCACAGGGGATCAGCCCCAGCATTTT.

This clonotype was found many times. CDR3 sequence: CASSPNRVDNSPLHF. The CDR3 DNA is TGTGCCAGCAGCCCCAACAGGGTCGATAATTCACCCCTCCACTTT. This sequence joins TRBV5-5 and TRBJ1-6, with a tentative D call TRBD1 (6 bases). From germline, CDR1 is SGHKS and CDR2 YYEKEE (reference sequence). This CDR3 region has 15 residues. V lost 4 bases to trimming and J lost 5 bases, with 13 bases between them.

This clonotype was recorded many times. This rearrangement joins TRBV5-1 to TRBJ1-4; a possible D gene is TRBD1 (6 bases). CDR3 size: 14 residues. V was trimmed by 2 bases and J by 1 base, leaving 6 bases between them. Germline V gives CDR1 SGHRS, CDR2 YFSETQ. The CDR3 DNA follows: TGCGCCAGCAGCTTACAGGGAACTAATGAAAAACTGTTTTTT. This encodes CASSLQGTNEKLFF.

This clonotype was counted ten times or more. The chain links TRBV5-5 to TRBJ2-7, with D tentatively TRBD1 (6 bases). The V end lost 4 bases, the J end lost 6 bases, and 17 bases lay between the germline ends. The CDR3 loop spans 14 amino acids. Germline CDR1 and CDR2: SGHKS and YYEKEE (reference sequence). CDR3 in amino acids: CASSREMTGFEQYF. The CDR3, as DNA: TGTGCCAGCAGCCGGGAAATGACAGGTTTCGAGCAGTACTTC.

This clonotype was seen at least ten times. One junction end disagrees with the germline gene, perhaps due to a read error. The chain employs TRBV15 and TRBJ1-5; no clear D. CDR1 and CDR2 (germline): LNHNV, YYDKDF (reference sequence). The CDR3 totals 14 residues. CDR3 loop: CATSRDRGNQPQNF. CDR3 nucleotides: TGTGCCACCAGCAGAGATCGTGGTAATCAGCCCCAGAATTTT.

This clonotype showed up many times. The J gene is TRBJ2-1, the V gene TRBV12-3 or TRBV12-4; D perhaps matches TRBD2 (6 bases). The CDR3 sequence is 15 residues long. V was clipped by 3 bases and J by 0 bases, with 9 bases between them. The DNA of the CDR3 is TGTGCCAGCAGTTTTTCCGGGGGCTCCTACAATGAGCAGTTCTTC. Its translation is CASSFSGGSYNEQFF.

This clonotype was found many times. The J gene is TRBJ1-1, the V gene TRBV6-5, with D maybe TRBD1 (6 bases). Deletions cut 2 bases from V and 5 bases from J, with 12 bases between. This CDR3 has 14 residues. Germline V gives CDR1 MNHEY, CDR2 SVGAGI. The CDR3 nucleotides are TGTGCCAGCAGTTACGGAGGGGGAGGGACTGAAGCTTTCTTT. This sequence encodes CASSYGGGGTEAFF.

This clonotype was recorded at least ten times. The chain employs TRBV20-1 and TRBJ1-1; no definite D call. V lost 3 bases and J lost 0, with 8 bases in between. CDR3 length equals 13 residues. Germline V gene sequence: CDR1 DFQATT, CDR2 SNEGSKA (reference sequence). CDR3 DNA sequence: TGCAGTGCTAGCGCAGGAATGAACACTGAAGCTTTCTTT. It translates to CSASAGMNTEAFF.

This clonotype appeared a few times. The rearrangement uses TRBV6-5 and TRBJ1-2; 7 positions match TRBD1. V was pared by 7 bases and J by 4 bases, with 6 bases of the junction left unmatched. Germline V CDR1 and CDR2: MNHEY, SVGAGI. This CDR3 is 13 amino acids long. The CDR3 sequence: CASTPGGVYGYTF. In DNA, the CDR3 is TGTGCCAGCACTCCAGGGGGAGTCTATGGCTACACCTTC.

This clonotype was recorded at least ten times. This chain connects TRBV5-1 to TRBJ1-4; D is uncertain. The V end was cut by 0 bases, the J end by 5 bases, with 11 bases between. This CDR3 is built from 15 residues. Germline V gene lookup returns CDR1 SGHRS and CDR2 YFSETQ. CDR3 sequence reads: CASSLAAEKNEKLFF. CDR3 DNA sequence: TGCGCCAGCAGCTTGGCGGCGGAGAAAAATGAAAAACTGTTTTTT.

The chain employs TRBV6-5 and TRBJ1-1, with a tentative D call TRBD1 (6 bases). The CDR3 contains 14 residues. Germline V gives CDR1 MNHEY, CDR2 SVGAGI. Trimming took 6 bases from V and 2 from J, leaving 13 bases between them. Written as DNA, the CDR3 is TGTGCCAGCAGCCCCGGACAGTTCAACACTGAAGCTTTCTTT. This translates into CASSPGQFNTEAFF.

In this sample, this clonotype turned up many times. The CDR3 spells CSTCPEDRWETQYF. As DNA, the CDR3 is TGCAGCACTTGCCCGGAGGACAGGTGGGAGACCCAGTACTTC. This sequence joins TRBV29-1 and TRBJ2-5, with 7 bases aligning to TRBD1. This CDR3 is 14 amino acids long. Trimming removed 8 bases from V and 5 bases from J; junction bases left unmatched: 14. The germline gives CDR1 SQVTM, CDR2 ANQGSEA.

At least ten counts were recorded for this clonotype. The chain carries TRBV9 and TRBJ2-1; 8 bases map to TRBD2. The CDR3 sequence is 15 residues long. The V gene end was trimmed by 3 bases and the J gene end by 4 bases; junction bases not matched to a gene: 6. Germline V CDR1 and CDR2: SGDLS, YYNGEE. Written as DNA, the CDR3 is TGTGCCAGCAGCGACGTAGCGGGGCATTACAATGAGCAGTTCTTC. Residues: CASSDVAGHYNEQFF. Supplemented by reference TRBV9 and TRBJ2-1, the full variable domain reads DSGVTQTPKHLITATGQRVTLRCSPRSGDLSVYWYQQSLDQGLQFLIQYYNGEERAKGNILERFSAQQFPDLHSELNLSSLELGDSALYFCASSDVAGHYNEQFFGPGTRLTVL.

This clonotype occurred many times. This chain's CDR3 is CASRQIPKRGQPQHF. Here the CDR3 DNA reads TGCGCCAGCAGGCAAATCCCCAAGAGGGGACAGCCCCAGCATTTT. The V gene is TRBV4-1, the J gene TRBJ1-5, with TRBD1 as a possible D gene (5 bases). V lost 6 bases, J lost 7 bases, and 19 bases lay in between. Germline V gives CDR1 MGHRA, CDR2 YSYEKL. The length of the CDR3 is 15 residues.

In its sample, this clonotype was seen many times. CDR3 amino acids: CASSVNGVEAFF. Here the CDR3 DNA reads TGCGCCAGCAGCGTGAACGGGGTGGAGGCTTTCTTT. V is TRBV5-1 and J is TRBJ1-1, with unresolved D. V lost 4 bases, J lost 11 bases, and 15 bases lay in between. This CDR3 region has 12 residues. Germline loops: CDR1 SGHRS, CDR2 YFSETQ. The variable domain in full, completed from reference TRBV5-1 and TRBJ1-1, reads KAGVTQTPRYLIKTRGQQVTLSCSPISGHRSVSWYQQTPGQGLQFLFEYFSETQRNKGNFPGRFSGRQFSNSRSEMNVSTLELGDSALYLCASSVNGVEAFFGQGTRLTVV.

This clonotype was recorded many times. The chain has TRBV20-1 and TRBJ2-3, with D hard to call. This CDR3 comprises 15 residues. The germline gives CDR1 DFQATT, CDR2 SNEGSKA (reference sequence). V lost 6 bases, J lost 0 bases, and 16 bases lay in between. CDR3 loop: CSARQATYSTDTQYF. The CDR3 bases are TGCAGTGCCCGGCAGGCCACTTATAGCACAGATACGCAGTATTTT.

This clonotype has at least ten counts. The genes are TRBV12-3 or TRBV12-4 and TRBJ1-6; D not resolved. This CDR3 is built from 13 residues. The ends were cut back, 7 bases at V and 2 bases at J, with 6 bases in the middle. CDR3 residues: CASTGTYNSPLHF. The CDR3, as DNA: TGTGCCAGCACTGGGACCTATAATTCACCCCTCCACTTT.

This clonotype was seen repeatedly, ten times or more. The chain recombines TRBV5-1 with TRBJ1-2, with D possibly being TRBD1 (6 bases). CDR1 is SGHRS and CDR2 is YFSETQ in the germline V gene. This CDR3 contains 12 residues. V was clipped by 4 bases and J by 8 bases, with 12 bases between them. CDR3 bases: TGCGCCAGCAGCCTAGCCGGGACAGGCTACACCTTC. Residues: CASSLAGTGYTF.

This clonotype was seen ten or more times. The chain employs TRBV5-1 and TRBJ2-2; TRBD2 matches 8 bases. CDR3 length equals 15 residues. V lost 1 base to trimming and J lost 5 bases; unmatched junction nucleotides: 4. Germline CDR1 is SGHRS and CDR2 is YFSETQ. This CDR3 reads CASSLLLAGTGELFF. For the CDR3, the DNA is TGCGCCAGCAGCTTGCTCTTAGCGGGGACCGGGGAGCTGTTTTTT. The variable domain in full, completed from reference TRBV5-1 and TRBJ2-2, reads KAGVTQTPRYLIKTRGQQVTLSCSPISGHRSVSWYQQTPGQGLQFLFEYFSETQRNKGNFPGRFSGRQFSNSRSEMNVSTLELGDSALYLCASSLLLAGTGELFFGEGSRLTVL.

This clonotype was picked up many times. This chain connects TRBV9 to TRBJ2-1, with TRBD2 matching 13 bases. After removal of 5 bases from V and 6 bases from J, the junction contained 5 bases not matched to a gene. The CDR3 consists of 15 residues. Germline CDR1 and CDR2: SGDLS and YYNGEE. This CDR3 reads CASSSGTSGTNEQFF. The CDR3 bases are TGTGCCAGCAGTTCCGGGACTAGCGGGACCAATGAGCAGTTCTTC.

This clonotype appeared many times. The CDR3 protein is CASSKDSQAPYEQYF. CDR3 DNA: TGTGCCAGCAGCAAAGATTCGCAGGCCCCCTACGAGCAGTACTTC. This chain joins TRBV21-1 and TRBJ2-7; TRBD2, the D gene given by the table, was not confirmed from the DNA. TRBV21-1 is assigned pseudogene status. The CDR3 runs to 15 residues.

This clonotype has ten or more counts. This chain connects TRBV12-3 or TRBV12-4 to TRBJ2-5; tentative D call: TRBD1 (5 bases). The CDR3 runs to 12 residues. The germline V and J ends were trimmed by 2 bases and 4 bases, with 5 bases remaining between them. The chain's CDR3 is CASSLTGETQYF. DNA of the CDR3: TGTGCCAGCAGTTTAACAGGAGAGACCCAGTACTTC.

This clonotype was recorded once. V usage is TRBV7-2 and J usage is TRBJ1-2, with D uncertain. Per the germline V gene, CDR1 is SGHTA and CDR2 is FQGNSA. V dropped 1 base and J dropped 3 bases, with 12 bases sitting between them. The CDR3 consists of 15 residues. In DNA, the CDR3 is TGTGCCAGCAGCTTAGAACGGGGAACCTACTATGGCTACACCTTC. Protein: CASSLERGTYYGYTF.

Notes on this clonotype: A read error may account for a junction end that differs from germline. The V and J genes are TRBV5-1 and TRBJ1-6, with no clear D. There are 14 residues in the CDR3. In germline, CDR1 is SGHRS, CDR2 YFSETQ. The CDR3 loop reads CASNNGQYNSPLNF. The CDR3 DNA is TGCGCCAGCAATAATGGGCAGTATAATTCACCCCTCAACTTT.

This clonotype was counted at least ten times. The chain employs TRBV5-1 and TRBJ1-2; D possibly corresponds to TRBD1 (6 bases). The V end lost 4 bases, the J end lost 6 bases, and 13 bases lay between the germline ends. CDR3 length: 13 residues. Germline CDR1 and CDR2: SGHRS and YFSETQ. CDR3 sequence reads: CASSPQGSDGYTF. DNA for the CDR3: TGCGCCAGCAGCCCACAGGGATCGGATGGCTACACCTTC.

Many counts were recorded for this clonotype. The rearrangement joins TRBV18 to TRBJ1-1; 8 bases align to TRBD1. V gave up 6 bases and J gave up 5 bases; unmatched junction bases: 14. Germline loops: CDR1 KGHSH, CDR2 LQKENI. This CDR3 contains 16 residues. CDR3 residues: CASSPGTGPLGTEAFF. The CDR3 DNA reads TGTGCCAGCTCCCCTGGGACAGGCCCCCTTGGGACTGAAGCTTTCTTT.

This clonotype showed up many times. The CDR3 protein is CSARGLFTDTQYF. In DNA, the CDR3 is TGCAGTGCTAGAGGACTTTTCACAGATACGCAGTATTTT. This chain links TRBV20-1 with TRBJ2-3; D is ambiguous. Germline loops: CDR1 DFQATT, CDR2 SNEGSKA (reference sequence). The CDR3 contains 13 residues. The ends were cut back, 1 base at V and 2 bases at J, with 7 bases in the middle.